Following are 21 T cell receptor beta chains from one sample sequenced in a study of shared T cell receptors in the human thymus. Data came from immunoSEQ multiplex PCR; TCRdb stores just in-frame clones and leaves some out. The sample has a few hundred thousand clones; about 95% are singletons. Sequences were obtained from thymocytes. Source of these receptors: a human donor.

This chain connects TRBV28 to TRBJ1-1; 10 bases match TRBD1. The CDR3 is made up of 18 amino acids. Trimming took 5 bases from V and 1 from J; bases not matched to a gene: 13. The germline gives CDR1 MDHEN, CDR2 SYDVKM. CDR3 DNA: TGTGCCAGCAGTCCCTCGGGACAGGGGTCGACGAGGAACACTGAAGCTTTCTTT. It specifies CASSPSGQGSTRNTEAFF.

V and J are TRBV14 and TRBJ2-6; a weak D match, TRBD1 (5 bases). V gave up 0 bases and J gave up 0 bases, with 9 bases separating them. Germline V gives CDR1 SGHDN, CDR2 FVKESK. The CDR3 runs 17 residues. CDR3 DNA: TGTGCCAGCAGCCAAGATTCTGGGGCCTCTGGGGCCAACGTCCTGACTTTC. Translation: CASSQDSGASGANVLTF.

V is TRBV5-1 and J is TRBJ2-3; 7 positions match TRBD1. Losses at the gene ends were 3 bases for V and 0 bases for J; bases not matched to a gene: 4. CDR3 size: 15 residues. CDR1 SGHRS and CDR2 YFSETQ come from the germline V gene. The CDR3 here is CASSYGQASTDTQYF. In DNA form, the CDR3 reads TGCGCCAGCAGCTACGGACAGGCTAGCACAGATACGCAGTATTTT.

The rearrangement uses TRBV29-1 and TRBJ2-5, with 11 bases aligning to TRBD1. Trimming took 7 bases from V and 5 from J; bases not matched to a gene: 6. CDR1 and CDR2 (germline): SQVTM, ANQGSEA. There are 13 residues in the CDR3. The CDR3 coding sequence is TGCAGCGGCAGGACAGGGGGCGAGGAGACCCAGTACTTC. Translated, it gives CSGRTGGEETQYF.

The chain is built from TRBV27 and TRBJ2-1; maybe TRBD2 (5 bases). V lost 2 bases and J lost 2, with 16 bases in between. Germline loops: CDR1 MNHEY, CDR2 SMNVEV (reference sequence). CDR3 length equals 17 residues. The CDR3 DNA is TGTGCCAGCAGTTTAAGGTTAGCTAGCCTTACCTACAATGAGCAGTTCTTC. Amino acid sequence: CASSLRLASLTYNEQFF.

Only one count was recorded for this clone. The V and J genes are TRBV7-9 and TRBJ2-1; possibly TRBD2 for D (5 bases). The germline gives CDR1 SEHNR, CDR2 FQNEAQ (reference sequence). With 5 bases removed from V and 4 bases from J, the gap between germline ends came to 15 bases. The CDR3 covers 15 residues. The CDR3 DNA follows: TGTGCCAGCAGCGACAAACTAGAGTCGTACAATGAGCAGTTCTTC. Residues: CASSDKLESYNEQFF.

This clone was seen just once. The rearrangement links TRBV7-9 to TRBJ2-7; no reliable D call. Germline-derived CDR1 and CDR2 are SEHNR and FQNEAQ (reference sequence). The V end was cut by 5 bases, the J end by 4 bases, with 12 bases between. This CDR3 region has 13 residues. CDR3: CASSPAIRYEQYF. The CDR3 coding sequence is TGTGCCAGCAGCCCTGCTATCCGTTACGAGCAGTACTTC.

This rearrangement joins TRBV6-5 to TRBJ2-2; no clear D gene. The V gene's germline CDR1 is MNHEY and CDR2 SVGAGI. CDR3 size: 15 residues. V lost 6 bases and J lost 5, with 16 bases in between. CDR3 region: CASRRKGRGTGELFF. The CDR3 DNA is TGTGCCAGCAGAAGGAAAGGGCGAGGTACCGGGGAGCTGTTTTTT.

CDR3 sequence: CASSKGTGALGEQFF. Written as DNA, the CDR3 is TGTGCCAGCAGCAAAGGGACAGGGGCGCTGGGTGAGCAGTTCTTC. This chain uses TRBV5-6 with TRBJ2-1, with 10 bases matching TRBD1. V lost 4 bases and J lost 9; bases outside the gene matches: 10. The V gene's germline CDR1 is SGHDT and CDR2 YYEEEE. CDR3 size: 15 residues.

The CDR3 reads CASRITSDTVYEQYF. As DNA, the CDR3 is TGTGCCAGCAGAATTACTAGCGACACGGTCTACGAGCAGTACTTC. The chain couples TRBV7-8 to TRBJ2-7; 7 bases align to TRBD2. The V gene's germline CDR1 is SGHVS and CDR2 FQNEAQ. This CDR3 is 15 amino acids long. With 6 bases clipped from V and 3 bases from J, the junction kept 11 bases outside the gene matches.

This rearrangement joins TRBV28 to TRBJ2-7; perhaps TRBD1 as D (6 bases). The CDR3 is 16 amino acids. Trimming shortened V by 6 bases and J by 2 bases, and 20 bases separated the two germline ends. CDR1 is MDHEN, CDR2 SYDVKM, per germline. The CDR3 DNA sequence: TGTGCCAGCAGGCGTACAGGGTTAGGGAGACCCTACGAGCAGTACTTC. Protein product: CASRRTGLGRPYEQYF.

In regard to this clone: Other DNA sequences in this sample translate to the same CDR3. The CDR3 loop is CASSLTLGSYNEQFF. CDR3 nucleotides: TGTGCCAGCAGTTTAACGCTGGGCTCCTACAATGAGCAGTTCTTC. The chain couples TRBV27 to TRBJ2-1; no clear D. CDR3 length: 15 amino acids. Germline V gene lookup returns CDR1 MNHEY and CDR2 SMNVEV (reference sequence). Trimming shortened V by 2 bases and J by 0 bases, and 8 bases separated the two germline ends.

The chain is built from TRBV12-5 and TRBJ1-5; 7 nucleotides match TRBD1. CDR1 and CDR2 (germline): LGHNT, FRNRAP. Trimming removed 2 bases from V and 3 bases from J; junction bases left unmatched: 7. This CDR3 region has 16 residues. In DNA form, the CDR3 reads TGTGCTAGTGGTTTGCCTGGGACAGTAAACAATCAGCCCCAGCATTTT. Encoded protein: CASGLPGTVNNQPQHF.

V and J are TRBV28 and TRBJ1-2; 7 positions agree with TRBD1. The junction had 6 bases not matched to a gene; V was cut back by 5 bases and J by 3 bases. The CDR3 is 14 amino acids. Germline V gives CDR1 MDHEN, CDR2 SYDVKM. The CDR3 loop is CASSQVTGHYGYTF. The CDR3 nucleotides are TGTGCCAGCAGTCAGGTGACAGGGCACTATGGCTACACCTTC.

This chain uses TRBV10-2 with TRBJ2-1, with D possibly being TRBD1 (6 bases). Trimming removed 6 bases at V and 5 bases at J, with 26 bases between. The germline V gene has CDR1 WSHSY and CDR2 SAAADI. The CDR3 totals 18 residues. Written as DNA, the CDR3 is TGCGCCAGCAGACCCCGGGTCCAGGGGCTAGCAGCGGACAATGAGCAGTTCTTC. As protein: CASRPRVQGLAADNEQFF.

The V gene is TRBV6-8, the J gene TRBJ2-1; 8 bases are a match to TRBD2. There are 13 residues in the CDR3. CDR1 is MNHGY, CDR2 SAAAGT, per germline. V dropped 7 bases and J dropped 4; count of bases not matched to a gene: 3. CDR3 sequence: CASMGLEYNEQFF. The CDR3 DNA reads as TGTGCCAGCATGGGACTAGAATACAATGAGCAGTTCTTC.

This sequence joins TRBV28 and TRBJ2-7; D unresolved. CDR3 length: 15 residues. Germline CDR1 is MDHEN and CDR2 is SYDVKM. V lost 2 bases and J 3 bases, leaving 14 bases between the germline ends. The CDR3 is CASSLNPLVGYEQYF. CDR3 bases: TGTGCCAGCAGTTTAAATCCCCTCGTCGGCTACGAGCAGTACTTC.

This clone was picked up a small number of times. The chain is built from TRBV7-8 and TRBJ1-2; TRBD1 aligns across 10 bases. Germline V lookup: CDR1 SGHVS, CDR2 FQNEAQ. V shed 7 bases, J shed 0 bases, and the junction held 14 bases outside the gene matches. There are 18 residues in the CDR3. CDR3 in amino acids: CASTLGPDRGNSNYGYTF. In DNA form, the CDR3 reads TGTGCCAGCACCTTGGGTCCGGACAGGGGGAATTCTAACTATGGCTACACCTTC. Full variable domain (missing parts from reference TRBV7-8 and TRBJ1-2): GAGVSQSPRYKVAKRGQDVALRCDPISGHVSLFWYQQALGQGPEFLTYFQNEAQLDKSGLPSDRFFAERPEGSVSTLKIQRTQQEDSAVYLCASTLGPDRGNSNYGYTFGSGTRLTVV.

The gene calls are TRBV19 and TRBJ2-2; 7 positions match TRBD1. The ends lost 0 bases at V and 7 bases at J; junction bases unmatched: 5. Germline CDR1 is LNHDA and CDR2 is SQIVND (reference sequence). The CDR3 totals 15 residues. CDR3 sequence (DNA): TGTGCCAGTAGTATAGATGACAGGGACCACGGGGAGCTGTTTTTT. Residues: CASSIDDRDHGELFF.

This clone was detected only once. The gene calls are TRBV2 and TRBJ2-7; D may be TRBD2 (5 bases). The CDR3 covers 15 residues. The V end lost 4 bases, the J end lost 5 bases, and 18 bases lay between the germline ends. Per the germline V gene, CDR1 is SNHLY and CDR2 is FYNNEI. The CDR3 DNA reads TGTGCCAGCAGTGGCCCGAGGGCCATCATACACGAGCAGTACTTC. It encodes CASSGPRAIIHEQYF.

The rearrangement joins TRBV11-2 to TRBJ1-3, with 8 bases aligning to TRBD1. V dropped 5 bases and J dropped 2; count of bases not matched to a gene: 2. Germline values: CDR1 SGHAT, CDR2 FQNNGV. CDR3 size: 14 residues. CDR3 region: CASSMDRAGNTIYF. For the CDR3, the DNA is TGTGCCAGCAGCATGGACAGGGCTGGAAACACCATATATTTT.